This T cell receptor (beta chain) was captured in a study of blood T cell repertoires in COVID-19. Overall study: PBMCs, B-cell-depleted T cells, or T cells were the source of the cDNA or gDNA that made up the material.

The ends lost 6 bases at V and 5 bases at J; junction bases unmatched: 6. The CDR3 is made up of 13 amino acids. Clones were read by immunoSEQ multiplex PCR, and TCRdb kept only the in-frame ones, dropping some. The table records approximately 170,000 clones, around 84% of them present only once. The receptor was derived from a woman in her sixties or seventies with COVID-19, enrolled during active disease. Material for sequencing was peripheral blood. The gene calls are TRBV12-3 or TRBV12-4 and TRBJ1-1; 7 bases line up with TRBD1. CDR3 sequence: CASSLDRVTEAFF. DNA of the CDR3: TGTGCCAGCAGCCTCGACAGGGTTACTGAAGCTTTCTTT.